The source of this T cell receptor beta chain is a study of T cell repertoires in cytomegalovirus infection. On the study more broadly: Indications came from public TCR beta signatures; they pointed to CMV infection and to a matching HLA type.

The CDR3 is made up of 15 amino acids. V lost 0 bases to trimming and J lost 7 bases, with 13 bases between them. Germline loops: CDR1 MNHNY, CDR2 SVGAGI (reference sequence). On this clonotype itself: The antigen remains unidentified.

TCRdb re-called the reads through MiXCR, storing one row per CDR3 protein. The repertoire holds about 100,000 distinct CDR3 sequences, with 16% as singletons. General study points: HLA-C-restricted CMV-specific TCR beta clonotypes were dominant in the ex vivo response.

The TCR sequence derives from a human donor in good health (CMV status not recorded). Some clones in this sample may be carry-over from other donors' samples. The sample comprised PBMCs. The genes are TRBV6-6 and TRBJ2-1, with D unclear. CDR3 in DNA: TGTGCCAGCAGTTACTCGCAGCTTTATAATAATGAGCAGTTCTTC. Protein product: CASSYSQLYNNEQFF.